This TCR beta chain was recovered during a study of long-term antiretroviral therapy in people with HIV (dated by TCRdb to between 2021 and 2022). About the full investigation: The earliest samples were collected roughly a decade before the 2015 WHO recommendation for immediate ART, at a time when ART was usually postponed until CD4 counts fell. A retrospective serial study tested whether changes in peripheral blood TRB repertoire composition and diversity were associated with ART initiation and durable HIV suppression. The cohort contributed about 200 cryopreserved PBMC samples from about 33 adults with confirmed HIV infection, collected serially over a mean of around 6 years (range 1-12). About 35% of the 30 participants with HIV were female. No cross-contamination during QIAcube processing was shown when test extractions of a monoclonal T-cell line were performed alongside about 33 polyclonal samples.

Inclusion was restricted to participants for whom at least one PBMC sample before ART initiation and at least two post-ART samples were available. Every participant with HIV received treatment in the United States of America. Cryopreserved samples of 1-10 million PBMC were thawed and washed before DNA extraction. At the time of the earliest PBMC sample, participants with HIV were aged between about 20 and 54 years. PBMC samples were contributed by each participant from 1-4 timepoints before ART initiation and 2-8 timepoints after ART initiation, with a median of 7 samples. For every participant, serial HIV viral load, CD4+ T-cell count, ART history and demographic data were obtained. Using a Qiagen kit on a QIAcube, genomic DNA was extracted from unsorted PBMC, with samples processed in batches of 12. The immunoSEQ hsTCRB v3.0 assay was used at survey level resolution to sequence the TRB variable region. TRB sequencing targeted a depth of about 35,000-50,000 T-cell genomes per sample. Pooled TRB libraries were sequenced on an Illumina MiSeq with a v3 150-cycle kit. The original methods were these. Repertoire analysis was performed in R inside a reproducible Nextflow workflow that covered QC, data transformation and analysis. LymphoSeq2, an R package for exploring AIRR-Seq data, was used to implement custom analyses. A few samples yielding fewer than 5000 total TRB sequences were excluded, leaving 188 analyzed HIV repertoires. Among the roughly 190 retained HIV repertoires, some 60 were collected before ART initiation and 120 to 140 were collected after ART initiation. Each repertoire was downsampled to 5000 TRB nucleotide sequences, and summary statistics were averaged across 100 downsampling iterations. Only TRB sequences with CDR3 regions of at least seven amino acids were retained for analysis. Two measures captured diversity: a Shannon entropy-derived clonality score and the Gini coefficient. In repertoire networks, the top 5000 CDR3 amino acid sequences were linked whenever an edit distance of one separated two sequences. GLIPH2 predicted antigen specificity groups and MHC restriction for TRB CDR3 amino acid sequences. To flag known associations with CMV, EBV, HIV or tissue antigens, CDR3 amino acid sequences were compared against VDJdb and McPAS-TCR. Pre-ART, post-ART and control groups were compared with Wilcoxon signed-rank tests and Holm-Bonferroni correction. The table was pulled from immuneACCESS by TCRdb, which kept in-frame rearrangements only. Such tables lose some clones; where checked, under half of the loss comes from unresolved V genes, and the rest has no known cause. V and J calls plus clone size are reproduced from that table; the DNA served to infer D and trimming. A total of around 43,000 clones appear in this sample, less than 95% of them only once. The ten largest clones add up to approximately 2% of the sample.

Paper-wide results and their limitations: Because pre-ART samples had limited cell numbers, profiling was done on unsorted PBMC rather than on sorted CD4+ and CD8+ T cells. CDR3 length ranges in HIV repertoires were narrower than in controls, and network structure suggested an antigen-experienced repertoire with only a slight naive shift after ART. Starting ART was linked to a significant rise in TRB diversity, yet even with long-term ART the diversity remained significantly lower than in transplant donor controls. The repertoire was dominated across all time points by expanded TRB clones identified before ART initiation, although this dominance was seen to fluctuate and to decrease in many PLHIV after ART. No data were available on ART adherence, viral resistance or therapy changes, limiting inferences about post-ART repertoire changes. Samples dated from 2004 to 2017, and the ART regimens used may be less effective than current ones. Because PBMC availability was limited, only the TCR beta chain was sequenced, with no alpha chain pairing.

The CDR3, cysteine through phenylalanine, is 18 amino acids long. Left in the record is the CDR3 DNA by itself, 54 bases read in frame from the first base. The trim is 1 base for V and 2 bases for J, with a gap of 20 bases between the germline ends. The germline V gene provides CDR1 MGHRA and CDR2 YSYEKL. Comments on this clone: Its antigen remains unidentified. No quality values exist for individual bases; no much larger clone is one base distant.

The clonotype comes from a man aged 30 to 39 with HIV. The source material was unsorted PBMCs, sampled almost 9.5 years after starting antiretroviral therapy. The chain is encoded by TRBV4-1 joined to TRBJ2-5, with a weak D call of TRBD1 (6 bases match). The CDR3 reads CASSQVLGWGLAQETQYF. The base sequence is TGCGCCAGCAGCCAAGTCTTGGGGTGGGGGCTTGCACAAGAGACCCAGTACTTC.